The entry below describes one TCR beta chain. Its cognate antigen is unknown. These data belong to a study of identical twins. Study outcomes and limitations: In cord blood, abundant beta clonotypes had fewer insertions; memory showed no trend. Researchers reported excess low generation probability among twin-shared out-of-frame alpha sequences. The models gave estimates that fell short of the out-of-frame TCR alpha sharing seen in monozygotic twins.

In every case, the donor was a healthy Caucasian. One entry per CDR3 protein results from TCRdb running MiXCR on the 5' RACE reads. The sample lists under 900,000 distinct CDR3 sequences; roughly an eighth were seen once. Trimming pared 6 bases from V and 5 bases from J, leaving 8 bases between. Per the germline V gene, CDR1 is SEHNR and CDR2 is FQNEAQ (reference sequence). The CDR3 totals 12 residues. These data also featured in a second study, about yellow fever vaccine responses in identical twins.

This sequence was found in a woman aged 18-29 years in good health. The chain has TRBV7-9 and TRBJ2-1; D call uncertain. Sequencing used PBMCs. The CDR3 DNA is TGTGCCAGCAGTGAGGTGAACAATGAGCAGTTCTTC. It is translated as CASSEVNNEQFF.